This TCR gamma chain was recovered during a study of gamma-delta chains in newborns, infants, children. To note about this clone: The DNA is left out, because the CDR3 cannot be placed on it with certainty; the CDR3 is given as TCRdb lists it.

TCRdb called clones from the reads again using CATT. The sample has about 95 gamma-chain clones; around 95% are singletons. The CDR3 is made up of 24 amino acids, end residues included. Germline assignment: CDR1 GITISATS and CDR2 ISYDGTV (reference sequence). This material consisted of blood, taken at week 4. With the J gene uncalled, the V gene is TRGV9. This receptor was obtained from a child who was a newborn, infant or young child, either healthy, febrile or measles-vaccinated (not recorded which). This table probably holds off-target reads from a library built for another chain. CDR3 residues: CACDTVPGAWDTRQMFFGTGIKLF.